This T cell receptor beta chain was documented in a study of technical replicates of blood from several donors. The CDR3 length is 15 residues. V was clipped by 2 bases and J by 6 bases, with 15 bases between them. The V gene's germline CDR1 is SGHTS and CDR2 YDEGEE. Some clones are missing from TCRdb's copy, which holds only in-frame ones; the method was immunoSEQ multiplex PCR. Here the sample spans about 82,000 clones, just under 95% being singletons. The chain uses TRBV5-8 and TRBJ1-5, with D tentatively TRBD1 (5 bases). Sequenced input: T cells isolated from PBMCs. This receptor was obtained from a human donor in good health. The chain's CDR3 is CASSFNSAGPQPQHF. The CDR3 DNA is TGTGCCAGCAGCTTTAATTCTGCGGGGCCTCAGCCCCAGCATTTT.